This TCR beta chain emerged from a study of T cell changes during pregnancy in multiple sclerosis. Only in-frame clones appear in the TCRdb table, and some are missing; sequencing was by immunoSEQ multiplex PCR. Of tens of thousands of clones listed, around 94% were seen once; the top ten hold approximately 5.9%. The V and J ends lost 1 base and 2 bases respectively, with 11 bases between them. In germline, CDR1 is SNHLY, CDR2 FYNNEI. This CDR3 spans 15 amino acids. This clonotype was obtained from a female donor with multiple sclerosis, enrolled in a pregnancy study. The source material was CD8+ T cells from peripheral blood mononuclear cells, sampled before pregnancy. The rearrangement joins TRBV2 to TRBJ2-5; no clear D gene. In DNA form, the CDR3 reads TGTGCCAGCAGTGAAGAGAGGCCAGCTCAAGAGACCCAGTACTTC. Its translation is CASSEERPAQETQYF.